The 18 T cell receptor beta chains presented below share a single source sample, sequenced in a study of OX40 agonist ivuxolimab in advanced cancers. Library generation was performed with the immunoSEQ multiplex PCR assay. Imported from immuneACCESS, the table was reduced by TCRdb to in-frame sequences with V and J called. These copies leave out some clones; in studies compared against another copy, an unresolved V gene accounts for under half, and the cause of the remainder is not known. Counted in this sample were around 77,000 clones; around nine tenths of them appeared once. The top ten clonotypes cover roughly 4.9% of the sample. Sequencing was performed on CD4+ or CD8+ T cells sorted from blood, taken in a trial of the OX40 agonist ivuxolimab. These receptors were obtained from an adult with an advanced solid tumor such as melanoma, head and neck, liver or kidney cancer.

The chain joins TRBV6-5 to TRBJ2-3; D perhaps matches TRBD1 (6 bases). The germline V gene has CDR1 MNHEY and CDR2 SVGAGI. The V gene lost 8 bases and the J gene lost 5 bases, with 17 bases spanning the gap. This CDR3 has 14 amino acids. The CDR3 reads CASGQRGVGDTQYF. Written as DNA, the CDR3 is TGTGCCAGCGGACAGAGAGGGGTTGGAGATACGCAGTATTTT.

The gene calls are TRBV7-9 and TRBJ1-2; no definite D call. The CDR3 runs 13 residues. Germline V gene data show CDR1 as SEHNR and CDR2 as FQNEAQ (reference sequence). With 0 bases removed from V and 6 bases from J, the gap between germline ends came to 8 bases. CDR3 sequence (DNA): TGTGCCAGCAGCTTAGCGCGCGGGAATGGCTACACCTTC. Translated: CASSLARGNGYTF.

The chain recombines TRBV5-1 with TRBJ2-5, with TRBD2 matching 8 bases. CDR3 length: 16 amino acids. Germline assignment: CDR1 SGHRS and CDR2 YFSETQ. After removal of 7 bases from V and 2 bases from J, the junction contained 13 bases not matched to a gene. In DNA form, the CDR3 reads TGCGCCAGCTCCTCGGGGTACCGGGAGGGACAAGAGACCCAGTACTTC. Amino acid sequence: CASSSGYREGQETQYF.

About this clone itself: This specimen includes other DNA sequences encoding the same CDR3. DNA of the CDR3: TGTGCCAGTAGTGTCGGGCAAGACGTTAACTATGGCTACACCTTC. Translating gives CASSVGQDVNYGYTF. The chain recombines TRBV28 with TRBJ1-2; D gene unclear. The CDR3 consists of 15 residues. CDR1 and CDR2 from the germline V gene are MDHEN and SYDVKM. Between the trimmed V and J ends, which lost 9 bases and 1 base, there was a span of 18 bases.

The CDR3 DNA is TGTGCCAGCAGCTCCGGGACGGGCAATGAGCAGTTCTTC. Translating it yields CASSSGTGNEQFF. V is TRBV11-2 and J is TRBJ2-1; possibly TRBD1 or TRBD2 for D (5 bases each). This CDR3 is 13 amino acids long. Trimming shortened V by 4 bases and J by 6 bases, and 10 bases separated the two germline ends. Germline values: CDR1 SGHAT, CDR2 FQNNGV.

For the CDR3, the DNA is TGTGCCAGCAGGTTGGCGATAGGCTATGGCTACACCTTC. It translates to CASRLAIGYGYTF. The rearrangement joins TRBV2 to TRBJ1-2; no reliable D call. The germline V gene has CDR1 SNHLY and CDR2 FYNNEI. This CDR3 has 13 residues. V was shortened by 6 bases and J by 4 bases, with 12 bases between the two germline ends.

The chain uses TRBV5-1 and TRBJ2-1, with 14 bases lining up with TRBD2. CDR1 SGHRS and CDR2 YFSETQ come from the germline V gene. This CDR3 region has 16 residues. Trimming at V came to 3 bases and at J to 9 bases, leaving 8 bases not matched to a gene. Here the CDR3 reads CASSWGLAGVFGEQFF. As DNA, the CDR3 is TGCGCCAGCAGCTGGGGACTAGCGGGAGTATTTGGTGAGCAGTTCTTC.

The chain carries TRBV10-3 and TRBJ1-5; 8 positions agree with TRBD1. Germline assignment: CDR1 ENHRY and CDR2 SYGVKD. The CDR3 covers 15 residues. Germline trimming cut 2 bases from V and 4 bases from J; bases unmatched to any gene: 4. The DNA for the CDR3 is TGTGCCATCAGTGAGGGAGACAGGGGAAATCAGCCCCAGCATTTT. Translation gives CAISEGDRGNQPQHF.

The rearrangement links TRBV27 to TRBJ2-1, with 10 bases aligning to TRBD2. The junction had 9 bases not matched to a gene; V was cut back by 7 bases and J by 9 bases. The CDR3 length is 14 residues. Per germline, CDR1 MNHEY and CDR2 SMNVEV (reference sequence). The CDR3 loop is CASTLAGVVGEQFF. The CDR3 bases are TGTGCCAGCACTCTAGCGGGAGTGGTCGGTGAGCAGTTCTTC.

This chain joins TRBV5-4 and TRBJ2-1, with TRBD2 matching over 8 bases. J gave up 0 bases and V 4 bases, and 6 bases lay outside the gene matches. Germline CDR1 SGHNT, CDR2 YYREEE (reference sequence). The CDR3 has 16 residues. The CDR3 reads CASSTNSGNSYNEQFF. CDR3 coding DNA: TGTGCCAGCAGCACCAATAGCGGGAACTCCTACAATGAGCAGTTCTTC. Together with reference TRBV5-4 and TRBJ2-1, the CDR3 gives the full variable domain: ETGVTQSPTHLIKTRGQQVTLRCSSQSGHNTVSWYQQALGQGPQFIFQYYREEENGRGNFPPRFSGLQFPNYSSELNVNALELDDSALYLCASSTNSGNSYNEQFFGPGTRLTVL.

The genes are TRBV2 and TRBJ1-1; D is ambiguous. Germline CDR1 SNHLY, CDR2 FYNNEI. The V and J ends lost 6 bases and 3 bases respectively, with 20 bases between them. The CDR3 contains 16 residues. The CDR3 reads CASSAPPGWRDTEAFF. CDR3 nucleotides: TGTGCCAGCAGCGCACCCCCGGGCTGGCGGGACACTGAAGCTTTCTTT.

This chain connects TRBV7-2 to TRBJ2-7, with TRBD1 identical over 9 bases. Germline CDR1 and CDR2: SGHTA and FQGNSA. The CDR3 runs to 14 residues. V lost 6 bases and J lost 5; bases outside the gene matches: 8. The DNA of the CDR3 is TGTGCCAGCAGTGTCTCCGGACAGGGGCACGAGCAGTACTTC. Translating gives CASSVSGQGHEQYF.

The genes are TRBV5-3 and TRBJ2-7; 9 bases match TRBD2. TRBV5-3 qualifies as an ORF whose function is uncertain. V lost 4 bases and J lost 3; bases outside the gene matches: 8. This CDR3 has 15 residues. DNA of the CDR3: TGTGCCAGAAGCCCCGGACTAGCGACACACTACGAGCAGTACTTC. It encodes CARSPGLATHYEQYF.

This chain connects TRBV7-9 to TRBJ2-1; 9 bases map to TRBD1. Germline trimming cut 5 bases from V and 9 bases from J; bases unmatched to any gene: 8. CDR1 is SEHNR and CDR2 is FQNEAQ in the germline V gene (reference sequence). This CDR3 contains 14 residues. DNA for the CDR3: TGTGCCAGCAGCCCCGGGACAGGGTCGGTTGAGCAGTTCTTC. It is translated as CASSPGTGSVEQFF.

J is TRBJ2-6 and V is TRBV4-2; D is perhaps TRBD1 (6 bases). The CDR3 runs to 18 residues. From germline, CDR1 is LGHNA and CDR2 YNFKEQ. Deletions cut 1 base from V and 0 bases from J, with 13 bases between. The CDR3 protein is CASSQVPLGASGANVLTF. The CDR3 DNA reads TGTGCCAGCAGCCAAGTACCCTTGGGGGCCTCTGGGGCCAACGTCCTGACTTTC.

The chain recombines TRBV6-1 with TRBJ2-7, with D uncertain. Germline V lookup: CDR1 MNHNS, CDR2 SASEGT. Trimming took off 0 bases at V and 4 bases at J, with 7 bases between the two ends. This CDR3 contains 13 residues. The CDR3 here is CASSEAEEYEQYF. For the CDR3, the DNA is TGTGCCAGCAGTGAAGCTGAAGAGTACGAGCAGTACTTC.

V gene TRBV5-1 combines with J gene TRBJ2-7; unclear D gene. This CDR3 has 14 amino acids. V was pared by 0 bases and J by 4 bases, with 11 bases between. Per germline, CDR1 SGHRS and CDR2 YFSETQ. CDR3 bases: TGCGCCAGCAGCTTGGTAAGGGCGGATTACGAGCAGTACTTC. It codes for CASSLVRADYEQYF.

This chain joins TRBV29-1 and TRBJ1-1, with 7 bases lining up with TRBD1. In germline, CDR1 is SQVTM, CDR2 ANQGSEA. V was pared by 7 bases and J by 5 bases, with 10 bases of the junction left unmatched. CDR3 length equals 13 residues. The CDR3 DNA reads TGCAGCGCCACCCGGCAGGGGGGAACTGAAGCTTTCTTT. Its protein product is CSATRQGGTEAFF.